This passage covers 27 T cell receptor beta chains from one sample sequenced in a study of OX40 agonist ivuxolimab in advanced cancers. The data were produced by immunoSEQ multiplex PCR, yet TCRdb's version contains in-frame clones alone and is incomplete. The sample has 50,000 to 70,000 clones; roughly nine tenths are singletons. Sequenced here: CD4+ or CD8+ T cells sorted from blood, sampled in a trial of the OX40 agonist ivuxolimab. The receptors come from an adult with an advanced solid tumor such as melanoma, head and neck, liver or kidney cancer.

Points on this clone: At the DNA level, this CDR3 is encoded by other sequences in the same sample as well. The V call is TRBV27, the J call TRBJ2-3, with unresolved D. V lost 3 bases and J 0 bases, leaving 4 bases between the germline ends. There are 13 residues in the CDR3. Germline V gene lookup returns CDR1 MNHEY and CDR2 SMNVEV (reference sequence). The DNA of the CDR3 is TGTGCCAGCAGTTTCCTCAGCACAGATACGCAGTATTTT. It yields the protein CASSFLSTDTQYF.

This clone was seen just once. The chain joins TRBV7-3 to TRBJ2-3, with 8 bases identical to TRBD1. Germline V gene data show CDR1 as SGHTA and CDR2 as FQGTGA. V lost 3 bases, J lost 3 bases, and 5 bases stayed unmatched. This CDR3 comprises 15 residues. CDR3 sequence (DNA): TGTGCCAGCAGCTTGACAGGGGCGAGGACAGATACGCAGTATTTT. Protein product: CASSLTGARTDTQYF.

This chain links TRBV19 with TRBJ2-1; D uncertain. In germline, CDR1 is LNHDA, CDR2 SQIVND (reference sequence). This CDR3 is 20 amino acids long. V gave up 0 bases and J gave up 0 bases, with 21 bases separating them. The CDR3 DNA follows: TGTGCCAGTAGTATAGATCTATCCGAGACAAACCGGAGCTCCTACAATGAGCAGTTCTTC. The encoded protein is CASSIDLSETNRSSYNEQFF.

The chain is built from TRBV4-1 and TRBJ1-2; maybe TRBD1 (5 bases). Trimming removed 1 base from V and 4 bases from J, with 10 bases in between. Germline values: CDR1 MGHRA, CDR2 YSYEKL. This CDR3 is built from 14 residues. The CDR3 reads CASSQGGGGYGYTF. The CDR3 coding sequence is TGCGCCAGCAGCCAAGGGGGCGGCGGCTATGGCTACACCTTC.

The V and J genes are TRBV7-3 and TRBJ2-3; no firm D call. V was trimmed by 0 bases and J by 6 bases, leaving 4 bases between them. The CDR3 is 12 residues long. The germline V gene encodes CDR1 SGHTA and CDR2 FQGTGA. As DNA, the CDR3 is TGTGCCAGCAGCTTAACGGGGGATACGCAGTATTTT. Amino acids: CASSLTGDTQYF.

The chain recombines TRBV5-1 with TRBJ2-1, with a weak D call TRBD2 (6 bases). This CDR3 comprises 15 residues. The germline gives CDR1 SGHRS, CDR2 YFSETQ. V was pared by 0 bases and J by 8 bases, with 15 bases between. Here the CDR3 reads CASSLVPSAGDEQFF. CDR3 coding DNA: TGCGCCAGCAGCTTGGTGCCTAGCGCAGGCGATGAGCAGTTCTTC.

This clone came up a few times. The J gene is TRBJ2-3, the V gene TRBV6-1, with 8 bases fitting TRBD2. This CDR3 region has 15 residues. With V trimmed by 6 bases and J by 1 base, 6 bases remained unmatched. Germline CDR1 reads MNHNS; CDR2 reads SASEGT. The CDR3 region is CASSLGAGGTDTQYF. The CDR3 nucleotides are TGTGCCAGCAGCCTCGGAGCGGGGGGCACAGATACGCAGTATTTT.

The chain links TRBV29-1 to TRBJ2-7; D perhaps matches TRBD2 (6 bases). The germline CDR1 and CDR2 sequences are SQVTM and ANQGSEA. Trimming cost V 3 bases and J 1 base, with 10 bases left between them. The CDR3 is 13 residues long. The CDR3: CSVDGGESYEQYF. The CDR3 DNA follows: TGCAGCGTTGACGGGGGAGAGTCCTACGAGCAGTACTTC.

V usage is TRBV19 and J usage is TRBJ1-1; TRBD1 might be the D (6 bases). The CDR3 runs 14 residues. Germline CDR1 is LNHDA and CDR2 is SQIVND (reference sequence). The V and J ends lost 7 bases and 4 bases respectively, with 16 bases between them. The CDR3 loop is CASTFSRGGTEAFF. CDR3 DNA sequence: TGTGCCAGTACTTTCTCCAGGGGAGGCACTGAAGCTTTCTTT.

V gene TRBV21-1 combines with J gene TRBJ2-2; the tabulated D call, TRBD1, remains unverified against the DNA. TRBV21-1 is marked as a pseudogene. This CDR3 is built from 17 residues. The CDR3: CASSKRGLHRDTGELFF. The CDR3 DNA sequence: TGTGCCAGCAGCAAAAGGGGCCTTCACCGAGACACCGGGGAGCTGTTTTTT.

The chain uses TRBV5-4 and TRBJ2-5; unclear D gene. This CDR3 comprises 11 residues. V was shortened by 7 bases and J by 5 bases, with 9 bases between the two germline ends. CDR1 and CDR2 (germline): SGHNT, YYREEE (reference sequence). CDR3 bases: TGTGCCAGCGGGCCTGGGGAGACCCAGTACTTC. It specifies CASGPGETQYF.

The chain uses TRBV28 and TRBJ2-3; tentatively, D is TRBD1 (6 bases). CDR3 size: 15 residues. Germline assignment: CDR1 MDHEN and CDR2 SYDVKM. V lost 0 bases and J 2 bases, leaving 9 bases between the germline ends. The DNA of the CDR3 is TGTGCCAGCAGTTTATGGACAGGACTCACAGATACGCAGTATTTT. The encoded protein is CASSLWTGLTDTQYF.

The chain recombines TRBV7-6 with TRBJ2-7, with 16 bases that match TRBD2. CDR3 size: 17 residues. CDR1 SGHVS and CDR2 FNYEAQ come from the germline V gene. Losses at the gene ends were 2 bases for V and 5 bases for J; bases not matched to a gene: 6. The CDR3 region is CASSLRGLAGGADEQYF. The DNA for the CDR3 is TGTGCCAGCAGCTTAAGGGGACTAGCGGGAGGGGCGGACGAGCAGTACTTC.

The rearrangement joins TRBV13 to TRBJ2-1, with D unresolved. The V gene's germline CDR1 is PRHDT and CDR2 FYEKMQ (reference sequence). Trimming left V 7 bases short and J 6 bases short, with 13 bases between. This CDR3 spans 13 amino acids. CDR3 in DNA: TGTGCCAGCAAAGAACAGACGTTCAATGAGCAGTTCTTC. This translates into CASKEQTFNEQFF. Drawing the rest from reference TRBV13 and TRBJ2-1, the complete variable domain is AAGVIQSPRHLIKEKRETATLKCYPIPRHDTVYWYQQGPGQDPQFLISFYEKMQSDKGSIPDRFSAQQFSDYHSELNMSSLELGDSALYFCASKEQTFNEQFFGPGTRLTVL.

The rearrangement joins TRBV7-9 to TRBJ2-4, with 7 positions matching TRBD1. Germline V gene data show CDR1 as SEHNR and CDR2 as FQNEAQ (reference sequence). The V and J ends lost 4 bases and 3 bases, in that order; junction bases with no gene match: 6. The CDR3 extends over 15 amino acids. This chain's CDR3 is CASSSARDSKNIQYF. CDR3 sequence (DNA): TGTGCCAGCAGCTCTGCCCGGGACAGCAAAAACATTCAGTACTTC.

This clone was observed a few times. This chain uses TRBV19 with TRBJ2-1; D not certain. CDR1 is LNHDA and CDR2 is SQIVND in the germline V gene (reference sequence). CDR3 length: 12 amino acids. The V gene lost 5 bases and the J gene lost 4 bases, with 6 bases spanning the gap. The CDR3 protein is CASSLQYNEQFF. CDR3 nucleotide sequence: TGTGCCAGTAGTCTTCAGTACAATGAGCAGTTCTTC.

The V call is TRBV27, the J call TRBJ2-7; D assignment may be TRBD1 or TRBD2 (6 bases each). Deletions cut 4 bases from V and 3 bases from J, with 16 bases between. The CDR3 runs 15 residues. Germline V gene data show CDR1 as MNHEY and CDR2 as SMNVEV (reference sequence). This CDR3 reads CASSWGAATHYEQYF. CDR3 coding DNA: TGTGCCAGCAGTTGGGGGGCGGCTACCCACTACGAGCAGTACTTC.

J is TRBJ2-7 and V is TRBV7-9; D tentatively fits TRBD1 or TRBD2 (5 bases each). V was clipped by 1 base and J by 4 bases, with 8 bases between them. Germline CDR1 SEHNR, CDR2 FQNEAQ (reference sequence). The CDR3 consists of 13 residues. CDR3 sequence: CASSLVGEYEQYF. In nucleotides, the CDR3 is TGTGCCAGCAGCTTAGTAGGGGAGTACGAGCAGTACTTC.

This clone was seen a single time. The V gene is TRBV2, the J gene TRBJ2-5, with 8 positions matching TRBD1. The CDR3 runs 14 residues. V gave up 10 bases and J gave up 4 bases; unmatched junction bases: 11. CDR1 is SNHLY, CDR2 FYNNEI, per germline. DNA of the CDR3: TGTGCCATCCCGGGGCAGGGGGCGCGAGAGACCCAGTACTTC. This translates into CAIPGQGARETQYF. Filled out from reference TRBV2 and TRBJ2-5, the complete variable domain reads EPEVTQTPSHQVTQMGQEVILRCVPISNHLYFYWYRQILGQKVEFLVSFYNNEISEKSEIFDDQFSVERPDGSNFTLKIRSTKLEDSAMYFCAIPGQGARETQYFGPGTRLLVL.

The chain is built from TRBV1 and TRBJ2-1; the table's TRBD2 call for D was not verified on the DNA. TRBV1 is deemed a pseudogene. The CDR3 length is 16 residues. The CDR3 DNA reads as TGCACCAGCAGCCAAGATCATCTAGCGGGGGGTGATGAGCAGTTCTTC. Its translation: CTSSQDHLAGGDEQFF.

The rearrangement joins TRBV19 to TRBJ2-7; 7 bases match TRBD2. In germline, CDR1 is LNHDA, CDR2 SQIVND (reference sequence). J was trimmed by 4 bases and V by 3 bases; bases with no gene match: 6. This CDR3 contains 14 residues. The CDR3, as DNA: TGTGCCAGTAGTATCTCCGCGGGAGAGTACGAGCAGTACTTC. It translates to CASSISAGEYEQYF. The variable domain in full, with the rest retrieved from reference TRBV19 and TRBJ2-7, is DGGITQSPKYLFRKEGQNVTLSCEQNLNHDAMYWYRQDPGQGLRLIYYSQIVNDFQKGDIAEGYSVSREKKESFPLTVTSAQKNPTAFYLCASSISAGEYEQYFGPGTRLTVT.

This rearrangement joins TRBV27 to TRBJ2-7; D uncertain. The CDR3 totals 13 residues. V was trimmed by 0 bases and J by 5 bases, leaving 8 bases between them. The germline V gene has CDR1 MNHEY and CDR2 SMNVEV (reference sequence). Written as DNA, the CDR3 is TGTGCCAGCAGTTTATCGTTGTCTCACGAGCAGTACTTC. It yields the protein CASSLSLSHEQYF.

The rearrangement links TRBV4-1 to TRBJ2-2; 7 bases are a match to TRBD1. V lost 3 bases, J lost 4 bases, and 8 bases stayed unmatched. CDR1 is MGHRA, CDR2 YSYEKL, per germline. The CDR3 covers 16 residues. DNA of the CDR3: TGCGCCAGCAGCCAGCCGGACAGGCCTACCACCGGGGAGCTGTTTTTT. Its protein product is CASSQPDRPTTGELFF.

V gene TRBV4-1 combines with J gene TRBJ2-7; a possible D gene is TRBD1 (7 bases). This CDR3 has 16 residues. Deletions cut 0 bases from V and 3 bases from J, with 15 bases between. CDR1 MGHRA and CDR2 YSYEKL come from the germline V gene. CDR3 loop: CASSQERDSLGYEQYF. The CDR3 DNA reads as TGCGCCAGCAGCCAAGAGCGGGACAGTTTAGGCTACGAGCAGTACTTC.

This clone appeared a single time. Relative to the germline gene, one junction end is altered; a read error may explain this. V and J are TRBV11-1 and TRBJ1-1, with 7 bases fitting TRBD1. Germline assignment: CDR1 SGHAT and CDR2 FQDESV (reference sequence). The CDR3 length is 11 residues. Written as DNA, the CDR3 is TGTGCCAGCAGCAACTCGGACAGGAGGGACTTT. Its protein is CASSNSDRRDF.

The gene calls are TRBV27 and TRBJ2-7; D might be TRBD1 or TRBD2, each matching 5 bases. This CDR3 has 13 residues. CDR1 is MNHEY, CDR2 SMNVEV, per germline (reference sequence). V was cut by 8 bases and J by 1 base, with 12 bases left in between. The CDR3 here is CASRDGLSYEQYF. The CDR3, as DNA: TGTGCCAGCCGGGACGGACTTTCCTACGAGCAGTACTTC.

This rearrangement joins TRBV4-1 to TRBJ2-7; TRBD1 matches at 9 bases. V gave up 5 bases and J gave up 4 bases; unmatched junction bases: 6. CDR1 MGHRA and CDR2 YSYEKL come from the germline V gene. This CDR3 region has 14 residues. CDR3 sequence reads: CASSKRQGVYEQYF. The DNA for the CDR3 is TGCGCCAGCAGCAAACGACAGGGGGTTTACGAGCAGTACTTC.